This T cell receptor (beta chain) was obtained from a study of T-cell memory formation after mild COVID-19. TCRdb analysed the 5' RACE reads with MiXCR anew, one entry per CDR3 protein. The repertoire includes 250,000 to 400,000 distinct CDR3 sequences, approximately 15% of them detected once, and around a fifth sits in the top ten. The specimen sequenced was PBMCs or a T cell subset sorted from them (not recorded which). The receptor's source is a man aged 18 to 29 who had mild COVID-19 (a few samples of this study predate the infection). Cell type and time point are not known.

The CDR3 nucleotides read TGTGCCAGCAGCTTAAATCTCGGGGAGCTGTTTTTT. Residues: CASSLNLGELFF. V gene TRBV7-3 combines with J gene TRBJ2-2, with D uncertain. Germline CDR1 and CDR2: SGHTA and FQGTGA. This CDR3 spans 12 amino acids. Trimming stripped 1 base from V and 7 bases from J, with 4 bases between.